The entry that follows covers one TCR beta chain sequence. V was pared by 6 bases and J by 5 bases, with 19 bases between. Germline V lookup: CDR1 SGHVS, CDR2 FNYEAQ. The CDR3 sequence is 15 residues long. This entry belongs to a study of blood T cell repertoires in COVID-19. Across the study: Material from acute and convalescent COVID-19 was sourced from the United States, Italy and Spain. T cells, B-cell-depleted T cells, or PBMCs provided the cDNA or gDNA that served as material.

In the original analysis: The authors estimated nucleated cell counts from reference gene primer amplification. Sequenced by immunoSEQ multiplex PCR; TCRdb stores in-frame clones only, minus some. That table is the source of V, J and clone size, and D and trimming were worked out from the DNA. The data hold under 200,000 clones, with around 86% observed a single time. The sequencing sample was made of peripheral blood. This receptor was obtained from a man between 60 and 75 years old with acute or convalescent COVID-19. The chain joins TRBV7-6 to TRBJ2-5; the D gene is possibly TRBD2 (5 bases). In DNA form, the CDR3 reads TGTGCCAGCAGTTCGATACCCCGGGGTGTCGAGACCCAGTACTTC. Translation: CASSSIPRGVETQYF.